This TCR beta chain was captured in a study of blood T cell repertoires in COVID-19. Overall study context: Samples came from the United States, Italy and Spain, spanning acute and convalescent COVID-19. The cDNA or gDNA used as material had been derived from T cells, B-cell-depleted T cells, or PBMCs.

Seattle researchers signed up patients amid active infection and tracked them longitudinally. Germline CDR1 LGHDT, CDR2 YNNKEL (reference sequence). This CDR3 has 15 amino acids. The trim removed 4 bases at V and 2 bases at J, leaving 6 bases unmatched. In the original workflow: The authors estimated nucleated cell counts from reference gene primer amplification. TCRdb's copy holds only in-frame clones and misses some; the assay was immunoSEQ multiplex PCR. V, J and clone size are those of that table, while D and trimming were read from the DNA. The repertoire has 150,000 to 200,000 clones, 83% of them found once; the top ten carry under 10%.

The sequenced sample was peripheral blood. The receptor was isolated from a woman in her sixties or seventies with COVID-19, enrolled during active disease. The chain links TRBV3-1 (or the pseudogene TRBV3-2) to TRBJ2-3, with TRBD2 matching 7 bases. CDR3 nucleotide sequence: TGTGCCAGCAGCCTCCTGGGGGGGTACACAGATACGCAGTATTTT. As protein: CASSLLGGYTDTQYF.